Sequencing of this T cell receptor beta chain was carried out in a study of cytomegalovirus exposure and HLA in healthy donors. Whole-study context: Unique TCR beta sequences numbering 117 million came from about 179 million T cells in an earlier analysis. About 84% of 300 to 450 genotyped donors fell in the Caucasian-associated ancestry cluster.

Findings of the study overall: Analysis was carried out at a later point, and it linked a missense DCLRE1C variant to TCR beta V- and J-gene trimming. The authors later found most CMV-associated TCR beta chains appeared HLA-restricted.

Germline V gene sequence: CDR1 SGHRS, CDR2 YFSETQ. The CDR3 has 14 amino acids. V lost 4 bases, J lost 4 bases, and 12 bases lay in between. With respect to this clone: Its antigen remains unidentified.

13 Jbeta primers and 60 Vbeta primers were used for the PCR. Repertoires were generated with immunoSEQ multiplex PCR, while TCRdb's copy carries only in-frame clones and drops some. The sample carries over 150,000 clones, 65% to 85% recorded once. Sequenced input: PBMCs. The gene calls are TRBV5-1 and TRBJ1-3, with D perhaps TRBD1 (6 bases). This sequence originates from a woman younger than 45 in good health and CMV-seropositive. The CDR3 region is CASSLAGAGNTIYF. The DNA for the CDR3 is TGCGCCAGCAGCCTAGCAGGGGCCGGAAACACCATATATTTT.